This T cell receptor (beta chain) comes out of a study of T-cell reconstitution after alpha-beta-depleted transplantation in children. Whole-study results and caveats: About two months after transplant, alpha-beta T cells reportedly came from several hundred expanded graft clones.

The TCRbeta library was prepared with unique molecular identifiers. TCRdb recomputed calls from the PCR reads with MiXCR, one row per CDR3 protein. Found here are about 490,000 distinct CDR3 sequences, about 10% of them singletons; the top ten hold about 2.1%. Trimming took 3 bases from V and 6 from J; bases not matched to a gene: 6. The CDR3 length is 14 residues. Germline lookup yields CDR1 DFQATT and CDR2 SNEGSKA (reference sequence). This clonotype showed up many times. Its antigen is still unknown. The specimen was PBMCs, collected before TCRalphabeta/CD19-depleted stem cell transplant. This receptor was obtained from a child younger than 10 with inherited bone marrow failure, due to receive a stem cell transplant. The gene calls are TRBV20-1 and TRBJ2-2, with TRBD2 identical over 8 bases. The CDR3 DNA reads TGCAGTGCTAGTCGACTAGCGAAGGCCGGGGAGCTGTTTTTT. The encoded protein is CSASRLAKAGELFF.